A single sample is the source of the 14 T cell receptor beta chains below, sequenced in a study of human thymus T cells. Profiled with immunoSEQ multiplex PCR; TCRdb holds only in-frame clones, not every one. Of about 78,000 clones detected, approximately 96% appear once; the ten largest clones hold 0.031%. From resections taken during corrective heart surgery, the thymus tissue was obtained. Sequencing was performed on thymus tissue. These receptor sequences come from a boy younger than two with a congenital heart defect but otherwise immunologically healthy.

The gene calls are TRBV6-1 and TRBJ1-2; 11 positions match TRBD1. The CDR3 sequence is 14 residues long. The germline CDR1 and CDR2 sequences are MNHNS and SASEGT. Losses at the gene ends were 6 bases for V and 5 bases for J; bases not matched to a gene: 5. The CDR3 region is CASRGQGAPYGYTF. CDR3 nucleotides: TGTGCCAGCAGAGGACAGGGGGCGCCGTATGGCTACACCTTC.

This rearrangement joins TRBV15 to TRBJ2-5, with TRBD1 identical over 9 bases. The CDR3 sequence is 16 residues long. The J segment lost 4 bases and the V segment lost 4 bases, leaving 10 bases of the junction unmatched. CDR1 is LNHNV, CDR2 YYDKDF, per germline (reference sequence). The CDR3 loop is CATSTLGTGRGETQYF. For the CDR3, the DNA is TGTGCCACCAGCACTCTCGGGACAGGGAGGGGAGAGACCCAGTACTTC. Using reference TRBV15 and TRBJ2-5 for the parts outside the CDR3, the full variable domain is DAMVIQNPRYQVTQFGKPVTLSCSQTLNHNVMYWYQQKSSQAPKLLFHYYDKDFNNEADTPDNFQSRRPNTSFCFLDIRSPGLGDTAMYLCATSTLGTGRGETQYFGPGTRLLVL.

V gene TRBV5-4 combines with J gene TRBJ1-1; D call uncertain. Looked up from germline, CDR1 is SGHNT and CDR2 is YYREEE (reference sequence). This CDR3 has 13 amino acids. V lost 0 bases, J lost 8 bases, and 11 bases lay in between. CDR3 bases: TGTGCCAGCAGCTTGGCGGTCGGGCGGGAAGCTTTCTTT. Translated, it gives CASSLAVGREAFF.

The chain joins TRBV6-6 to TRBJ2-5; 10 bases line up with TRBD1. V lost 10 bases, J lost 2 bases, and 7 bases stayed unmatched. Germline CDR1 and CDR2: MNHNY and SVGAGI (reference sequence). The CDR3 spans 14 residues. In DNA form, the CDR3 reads TGTGCCACCGTGGGACAGGGGCGTCAAGAGACCCAGTACTTC. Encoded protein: CATVGQGRQETQYF.

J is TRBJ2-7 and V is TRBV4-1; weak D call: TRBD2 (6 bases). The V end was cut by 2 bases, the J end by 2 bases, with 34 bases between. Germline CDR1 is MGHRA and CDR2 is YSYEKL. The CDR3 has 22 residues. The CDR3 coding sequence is TGCGCCAGCAGCCAACACAGACTTACCCGGGACCCCGGGGGAATTGATACCTACGAGCAGTACTTC. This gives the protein CASSQHRLTRDPGGIDTYEQYF.

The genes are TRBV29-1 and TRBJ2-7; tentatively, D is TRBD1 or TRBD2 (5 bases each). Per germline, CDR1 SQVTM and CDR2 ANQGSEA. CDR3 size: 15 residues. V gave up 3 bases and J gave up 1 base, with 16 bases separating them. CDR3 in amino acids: CSVESQGVESYEQYF. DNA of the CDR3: TGCAGCGTTGAGTCCCAGGGAGTAGAATCCTACGAGCAGTACTTC.

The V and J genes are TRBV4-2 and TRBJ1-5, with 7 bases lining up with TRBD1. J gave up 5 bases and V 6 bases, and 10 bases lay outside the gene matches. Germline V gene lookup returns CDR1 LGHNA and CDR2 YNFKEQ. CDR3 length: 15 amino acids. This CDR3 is CASRPDRDGDQPQHF. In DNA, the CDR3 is TGTGCCAGCAGGCCAGACAGGGATGGCGATCAGCCCCAGCATTTT.

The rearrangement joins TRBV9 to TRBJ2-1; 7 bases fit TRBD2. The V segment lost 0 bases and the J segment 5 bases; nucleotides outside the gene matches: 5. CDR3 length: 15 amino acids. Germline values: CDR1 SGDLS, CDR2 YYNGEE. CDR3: CASSVGGGGDNEQFF. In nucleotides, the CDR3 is TGTGCCAGCAGCGTAGGTGGGGGAGGGGACAATGAGCAGTTCTTC.

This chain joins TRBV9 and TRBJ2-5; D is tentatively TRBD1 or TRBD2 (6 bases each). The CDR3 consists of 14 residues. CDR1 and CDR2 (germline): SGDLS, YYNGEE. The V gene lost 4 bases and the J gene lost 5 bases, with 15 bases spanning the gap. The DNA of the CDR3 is TGTGCCAGCAGCCCGAGGGTAGGGGGGGAGACCCAGTACTTC. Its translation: CASSPRVGGETQYF.

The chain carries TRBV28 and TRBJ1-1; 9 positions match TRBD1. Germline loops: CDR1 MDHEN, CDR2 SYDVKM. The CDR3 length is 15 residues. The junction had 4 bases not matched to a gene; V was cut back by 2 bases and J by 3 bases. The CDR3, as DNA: TGTGCCAGCAGTTTAGGACAGGGGTCCTACACTGAAGCTTTCTTT. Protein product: CASSLGQGSYTEAFF.

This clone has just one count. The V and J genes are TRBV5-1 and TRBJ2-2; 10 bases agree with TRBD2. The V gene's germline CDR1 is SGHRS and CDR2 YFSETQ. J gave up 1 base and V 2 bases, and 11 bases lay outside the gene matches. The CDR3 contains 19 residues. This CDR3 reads CASSFLTSGTDENTGELFF. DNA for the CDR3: TGCGCCAGCAGCTTCCTCACTAGCGGGACAGACGAGAACACCGGGGAGCTGTTTTTT.

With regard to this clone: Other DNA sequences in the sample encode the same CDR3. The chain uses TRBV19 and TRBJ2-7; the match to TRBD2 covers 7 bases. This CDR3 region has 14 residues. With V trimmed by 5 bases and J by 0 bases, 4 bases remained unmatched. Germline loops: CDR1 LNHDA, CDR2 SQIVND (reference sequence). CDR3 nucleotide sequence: TGTGCCAGTAGTTGGGAGGGAAGCTCCTACGAGCAGTACTTC. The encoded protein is CASSWEGSSYEQYF. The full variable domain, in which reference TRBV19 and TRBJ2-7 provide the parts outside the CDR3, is DGGITQSPKYLFRKEGQNVTLSCEQNLNHDAMYWYRQDPGQGLRLIYYSQIVNDFQKGDIAEGYSVSREKKESFPLTVTSAQKNPTAFYLCASSWEGSSYEQYFGPGTRLTVT.

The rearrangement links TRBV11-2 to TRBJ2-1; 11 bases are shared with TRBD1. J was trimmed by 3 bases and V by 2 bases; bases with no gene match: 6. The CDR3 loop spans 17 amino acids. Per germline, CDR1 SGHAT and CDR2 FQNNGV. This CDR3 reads CASSLPPDRGLYNEQFF. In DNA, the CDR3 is TGTGCCAGCAGCTTACCCCCGGACAGGGGGCTCTACAATGAGCAGTTCTTC.

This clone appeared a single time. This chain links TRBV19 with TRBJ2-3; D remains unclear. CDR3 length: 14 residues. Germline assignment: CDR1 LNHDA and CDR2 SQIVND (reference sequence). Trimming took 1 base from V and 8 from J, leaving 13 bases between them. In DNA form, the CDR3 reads TGTGCCAGTAGTATAGTTGGAGTGGGTGGTACGCAGTATTTT. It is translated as CASSIVGVGGTQYF.